These 14 T cell receptor beta chains were sequenced from one sample in a study of cytomegalovirus exposure and HLA in healthy donors. Some clones are missing from TCRdb's copy, which holds only in-frame ones; the method was immunoSEQ multiplex PCR. The sample shows under 110,000 clones, about 87% of them seen only once. Sequences were obtained from PBMCs. The receptor source for this set is a woman in her late teens or twenties in good health and CMV-seropositive.

The chain couples TRBV28 to TRBJ2-1, with D maybe TRBD1 (5 bases). In germline, CDR1 is MDHEN, CDR2 SYDVKM. This CDR3 is 12 amino acids long. V lost 2 bases to trimming and J lost 8 bases, with 7 bases between them. CDR3 sequence reads: CASSLGADEQFF. CDR3 bases: TGTGCCAGCAGTTTAGGGGCAGATGAGCAGTTCTTC.

The sample holds one count of this clone. V and J are TRBV2 and TRBJ2-5, with a weak D call TRBD2 (5 bases). V dropped 0 bases and J dropped 5 bases, with 10 bases sitting between them. The germline V gene has CDR1 SNHLY and CDR2 FYNNEI. This CDR3 region has 14 residues. This CDR3 reads CASSEAEGGETQYF. The CDR3 nucleotides read TGTGCCAGCAGTGAAGCTGAGGGTGGGGAGACCCAGTACTTC.

This chain links TRBV2 with TRBJ2-1, with 13 bases that match TRBD2. Unmatched junction bases numbered 6, after V lost 9 bases and J lost 4 bases. Germline values: CDR1 SNHLY, CDR2 FYNNEI. The CDR3 length is 15 residues. The CDR3 DNA is TGTGCCAGTTATTGGACTAGCGGGGGTTACAATGAGCAGTTCTTC. It yields the protein CASYWTSGGYNEQFF.

The chain joins TRBV6-4 to TRBJ2-1; 12 nucleotides match TRBD2. The germline gives CDR1 MRHNA, CDR2 SNTAGT. J gave up 8 bases and V 4 bases, and 9 bases lay outside the gene matches. The CDR3 has 16 amino acids. DNA for the CDR3: TGTGCCAGCAGTGTCTTGCCTAGCGGGGGGGCCGATGAGCAGTTCTTC. This sequence encodes CASSVLPSGGADEQFF.

This rearrangement joins TRBV7-3 to TRBJ2-7, with 9 positions matching TRBD1. Germline V gene sequence: CDR1 SGHTA, CDR2 FQGTGA. The CDR3 runs to 20 residues. The ends lost 8 bases at V and 2 bases at J; junction bases unmatched: 25. The CDR3 reads CASGHQFTGTGTSEAYEQYF. In DNA form, the CDR3 reads TGTGCCAGCGGACACCAATTCACCGGGACAGGGACAAGCGAAGCCTACGAGCAGTACTTC.

This chain links TRBV5-6 with TRBJ2-5; 8 nucleotides line up with TRBD1. Germline V gene sequence: CDR1 SGHDT, CDR2 YYEEEE. The CDR3 runs 14 residues. J was trimmed by 4 bases and V by 2 bases; bases with no gene match: 4. The CDR3 sequence: CASSFRQGIETQYF. CDR3 bases: TGTGCCAGCAGCTTTAGACAGGGGATAGAGACCCAGTACTTC.

Turning to this clone: At one of its ends the junction is not consistent with the germline gene, which may arise from a read error. The rearrangement joins TRBV6-6 to TRBJ1-2; D gene unclear. The germline gives CDR1 MNHNY, CDR2 SVGAGI (reference sequence). The CDR3 is 12 amino acids. The CDR3 is CASSYGREGLIF. The CDR3 DNA reads TGTGCCAGCAGTTACGGCCGGGAGGGCTTGATCTTC.

The J gene is TRBJ1-6, the V gene TRBV5-5, with D possibly TRBD1 on 6 matching bases. The CDR3 sequence is 16 residues long. The germline V gene has CDR1 SGHKS and CDR2 YYEKEE (reference sequence). Trimming took off 4 bases at V and 8 bases at J, with 19 bases between the two ends. The CDR3 here is CASSLDRPRADSPLHF. CDR3 sequence (DNA): TGTGCCAGCAGCCTCGACAGGCCTAGGGCGGATTCACCCCTCCACTTT.

The chain employs TRBV6-1 and TRBJ2-1; D is unresolved. Germline CDR1 MNHNS, CDR2 SASEGT. This CDR3 region has 16 residues. Trimming took 0 bases from V and 7 from J, leaving 16 bases between them. CDR3 in DNA: TGTGCCAGCAGTGAAGCCCTGAACCCCCCCCAGAATGAGCAGTTCTTC. As protein: CASSEALNPPQNEQFF.

The chain is built from TRBV27 and TRBJ2-3; perhaps TRBD1 as D (6 bases). CDR3 size: 14 residues. CDR1 and CDR2 (germline): MNHEY, SMNVEV (reference sequence). With 6 bases removed from V and 5 bases from J, the gap between germline ends came to 15 bases. CDR3: CASRQGLMIDTQYF. The CDR3 DNA sequence: TGTGCCAGCAGACAGGGTCTAATGATAGATACGCAGTATTTT.

The rearrangement links TRBV5-4 to TRBJ1-6; 9 nucleotides agree with TRBD1. Per germline, CDR1 SGHNT and CDR2 YYREEE (reference sequence). CDR3 length equals 18 residues. The J segment lost 8 bases and the V segment lost 1 base, leaving 13 bases of the junction unmatched. In DNA, the CDR3 is TGTGCCAGCAGCTTGTATGTTACCGGGACAGGGAGCTATTCACCCCTCCACTTT. This sequence encodes CASSLYVTGTGSYSPLHF. The whole variable domain, filled in from reference TRBV5-4 and TRBJ1-6, reads ETGVTQSPTHLIKTRGQQVTLRCSSQSGHNTVSWYQQALGQGPQFIFQYYREEENGRGNFPPRFSGLQFPNYSSELNVNALELDDSALYLCASSLYVTGTGSYSPLHFGNGTRLTVT.

The genes are TRBV4-1 and TRBJ2-1; perhaps TRBD2 as D (8 bases). This CDR3 is 15 amino acids long. Looked up from germline, CDR1 is MGHRA and CDR2 is YSYEKL. Trimming cost V 1 base and J 8 bases, with 15 bases left between them. The CDR3 nucleotides are TGCGCCAGCAGCCAAGGGGGACTAGGGGGCGATGAGCAGTTCTTC. It specifies CASSQGGLGGDEQFF.

CDR3 sequence: CATSGFSYNEQFF. The CDR3 DNA is TGTGCCACATCAGGATTCTCCTACAATGAGCAGTTCTTC. This chain joins TRBV19 and TRBJ2-1; D gene ambiguous. This CDR3 region has 13 residues. CDR1 is LNHDA, CDR2 SQIVND, per germline (reference sequence). Trimming stripped 10 bases from V and 0 bases from J, with 10 bases between.

The chain recombines TRBV6-5 with TRBJ2-5; TRBD1 aligns across 7 bases. This CDR3 region has 13 residues. Trimming removed 7 bases from V and 5 bases from J; junction bases left unmatched: 7. Germline CDR1 and CDR2: MNHEY and SVGAGI. CDR3 sequence reads: CASKQGGSETQYF. CDR3 nucleotides: TGTGCCAGCAAACAAGGGGGCTCGGAGACCCAGTACTTC.